The clone carrying this T cell receptor beta chain was seen only once. The sample is drawn from a study of blood T cell repertoires in COVID-19. The overall study: Italy, Spain and the United States were the sources of the convalescent and acute COVID-19 samples. T cells, B-cell-depleted T cells, or PBMCs provided the cDNA or gDNA that served as material.

The V and J ends lost 2 bases and 2 bases respectively, with 9 bases between them. The CDR3 consists of 14 residues. Germline V lookup: CDR1 MGHRA, CDR2 YSYEKL. Authors' analysis steps: Estimates of nucleated cell counts were drawn from the amplification of reference gene primers. TCRdb keeps only in-frame clones here, not all; method: immunoSEQ multiplex PCR. V, J and clone size reflect that table, while D and trimming were determined from the DNA. The table includes 220,000 or so clones, 84% detected once. The chain couples TRBV4-1 to TRBJ1-1; D gene ambiguous. Sequenced input: peripheral blood. The receptor's source is a woman aged 55-70 years who had recovered from COVID-19. CDR3: CASSQQDLNTEAFF. CDR3 DNA sequence: TGCGCCAGCAGCCAACAGGACTTAAACACTGAAGCTTTCTTT.